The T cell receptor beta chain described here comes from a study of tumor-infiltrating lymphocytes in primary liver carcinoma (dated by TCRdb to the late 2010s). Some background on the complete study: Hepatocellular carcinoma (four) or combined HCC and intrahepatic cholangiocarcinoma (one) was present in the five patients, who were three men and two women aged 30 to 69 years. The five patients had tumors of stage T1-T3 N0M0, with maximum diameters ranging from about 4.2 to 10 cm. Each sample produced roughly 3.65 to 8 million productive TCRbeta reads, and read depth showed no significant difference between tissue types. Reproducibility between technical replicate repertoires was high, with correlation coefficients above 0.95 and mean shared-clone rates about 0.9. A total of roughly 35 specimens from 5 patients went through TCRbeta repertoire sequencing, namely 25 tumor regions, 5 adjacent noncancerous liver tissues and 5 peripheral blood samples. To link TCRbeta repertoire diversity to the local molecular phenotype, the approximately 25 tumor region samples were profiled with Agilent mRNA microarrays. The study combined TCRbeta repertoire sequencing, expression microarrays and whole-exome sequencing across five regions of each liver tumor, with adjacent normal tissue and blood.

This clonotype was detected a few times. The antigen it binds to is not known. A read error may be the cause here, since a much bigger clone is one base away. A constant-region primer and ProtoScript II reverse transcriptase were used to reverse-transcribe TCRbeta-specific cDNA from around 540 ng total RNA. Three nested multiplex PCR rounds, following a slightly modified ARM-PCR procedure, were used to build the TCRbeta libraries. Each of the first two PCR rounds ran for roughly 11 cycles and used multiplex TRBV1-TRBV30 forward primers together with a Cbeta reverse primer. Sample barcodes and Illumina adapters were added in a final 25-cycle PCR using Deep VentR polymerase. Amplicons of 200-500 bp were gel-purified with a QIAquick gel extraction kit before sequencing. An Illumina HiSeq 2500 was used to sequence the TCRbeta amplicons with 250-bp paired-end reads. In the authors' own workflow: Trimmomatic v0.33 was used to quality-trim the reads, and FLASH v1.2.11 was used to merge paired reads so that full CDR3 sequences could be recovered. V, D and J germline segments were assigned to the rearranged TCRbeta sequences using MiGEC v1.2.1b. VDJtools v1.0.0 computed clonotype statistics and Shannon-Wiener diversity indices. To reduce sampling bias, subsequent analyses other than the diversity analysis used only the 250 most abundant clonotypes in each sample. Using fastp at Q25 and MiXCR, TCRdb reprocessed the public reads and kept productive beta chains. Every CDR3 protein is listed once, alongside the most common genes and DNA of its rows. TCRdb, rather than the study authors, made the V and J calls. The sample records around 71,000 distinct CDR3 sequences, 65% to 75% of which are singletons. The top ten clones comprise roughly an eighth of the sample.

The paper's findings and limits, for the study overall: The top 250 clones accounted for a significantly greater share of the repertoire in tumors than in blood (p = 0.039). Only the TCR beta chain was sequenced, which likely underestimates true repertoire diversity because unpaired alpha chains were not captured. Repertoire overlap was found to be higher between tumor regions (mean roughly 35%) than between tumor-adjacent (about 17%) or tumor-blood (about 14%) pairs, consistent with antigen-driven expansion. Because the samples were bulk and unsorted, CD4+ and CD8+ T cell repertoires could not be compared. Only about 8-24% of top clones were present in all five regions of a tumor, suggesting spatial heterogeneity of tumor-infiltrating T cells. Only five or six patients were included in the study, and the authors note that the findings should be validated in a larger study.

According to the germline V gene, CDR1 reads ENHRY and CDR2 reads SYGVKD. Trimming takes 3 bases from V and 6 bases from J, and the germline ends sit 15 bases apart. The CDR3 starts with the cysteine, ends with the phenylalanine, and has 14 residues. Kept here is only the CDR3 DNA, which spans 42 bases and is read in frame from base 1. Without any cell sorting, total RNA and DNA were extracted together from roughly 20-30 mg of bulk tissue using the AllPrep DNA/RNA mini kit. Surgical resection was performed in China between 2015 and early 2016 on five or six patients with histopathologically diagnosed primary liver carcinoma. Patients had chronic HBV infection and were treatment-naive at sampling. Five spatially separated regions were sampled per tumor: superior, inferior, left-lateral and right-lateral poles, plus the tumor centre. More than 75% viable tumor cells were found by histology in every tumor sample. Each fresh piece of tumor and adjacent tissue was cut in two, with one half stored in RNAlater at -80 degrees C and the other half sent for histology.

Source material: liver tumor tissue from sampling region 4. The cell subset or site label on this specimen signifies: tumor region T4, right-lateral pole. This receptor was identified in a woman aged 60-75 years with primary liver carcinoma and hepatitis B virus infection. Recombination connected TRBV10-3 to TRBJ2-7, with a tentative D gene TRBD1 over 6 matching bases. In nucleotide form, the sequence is TGTGCCATCAGTGATAACAGGGAACTGGGCGAGCAGTACTTC. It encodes CAISDNRELGEQYF.